This section outlines one TCR beta chain sequence together with its context. Its specificity is unknown. A read error may produce the germline difference seen at one junction end. The source of the sample is a study of shared clonotypes between healthy human individuals. The CDR3 is 14 residues long. Germline V CDR1 and CDR2: MNHEY, SVGAGI. Study-level points and caveats: Generation probability values for non-shared clonotypes were lower than those for clonotypes shared by all four donors.

Sequenced by immunoSEQ multiplex PCR; TCRdb stores in-frame clones only, minus some. The sample carries roughly 380,000 clones, around 96% recorded once. The genes are TRBV6-5 and TRBJ2-3, with no clear D. Material: memory CD8+ T cells sorted from blood. Documented subset: CD45RO+ cells pooled with CCR7-negative TemRA cells. The origin of this receptor is a man aged 30-40 years in good health. The CDR3: CAGSYLAGTDTQYF. In nucleotides, the CDR3 is TGTGCCGGCAGTTACCTCGCGGGCACAGATACGCAGTATTTT.